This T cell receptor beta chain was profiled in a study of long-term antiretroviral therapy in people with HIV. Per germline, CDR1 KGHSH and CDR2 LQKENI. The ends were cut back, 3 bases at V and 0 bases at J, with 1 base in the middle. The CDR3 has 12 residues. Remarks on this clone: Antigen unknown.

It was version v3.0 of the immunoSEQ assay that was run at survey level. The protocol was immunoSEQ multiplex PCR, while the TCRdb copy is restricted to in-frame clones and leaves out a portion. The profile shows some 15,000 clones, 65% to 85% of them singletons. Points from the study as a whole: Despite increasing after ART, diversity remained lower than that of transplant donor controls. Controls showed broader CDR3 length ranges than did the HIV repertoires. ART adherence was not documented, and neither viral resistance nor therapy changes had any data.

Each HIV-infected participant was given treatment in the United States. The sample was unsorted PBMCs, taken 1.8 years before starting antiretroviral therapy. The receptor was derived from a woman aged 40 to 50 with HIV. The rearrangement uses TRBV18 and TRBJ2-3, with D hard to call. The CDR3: CASSPSTDTQYF. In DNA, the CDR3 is TGTGCCAGCTCACCTAGCACAGATACGCAGTATTTT.